The clone carrying this TCR beta chain appeared many times. Its antigen is still unknown. The sample comes from a study of T cells in Graves' hyperthyroidism and ophthalmopathy. Study-wide results and limits: Ophthalmopathy was identified by the model a median roughly 6.5 months ahead of onset.

From RNA transcripts, TCR beta CDR3 regions were amplified. HTBI primers were the set used in a first-round RT-PCR of the TCR CDR3. TCRdb re-called the multiplex PCR reads with MiXCR, one entry per CDR3 protein. The table lists about 410,000 distinct CDR3 sequences, roughly 14% of them singletons. Thyroid ultrasound, orbital computed tomography, clinical symptoms, and serum thyroxine and TRAb underpinned diagnoses. The sequenced material came from blood. The clonotype was recovered from a man aged 18 to 30 with Graves' ophthalmopathy.

CDR3 sequence reads: CASSIDRGHGYTF. In DNA form, the CDR3 reads TGCGCCAGCAGCATTGACAGGGGCCATGGCTACACCTTC. The rearrangement joins TRBV5-1 to TRBJ1-2, with TRBD1 matching over 8 bases. Germline V CDR1 and CDR2: SGHRS, YFSETQ. V lost 4 bases and J lost 6; bases outside the gene matches: 5. This CDR3 is 13 amino acids long. Full variable domain (remainder filled in from reference TRBV5-1 and TRBJ1-2): KAGVTQTPRYLIKTRGQQVTLSCSPISGHRSVSWYQQTPGQGLQFLFEYFSETQRNKGNFPGRFSGRQFSNSRSEMNVSTLELGDSALYLCASSIDRGHGYTFGSGTRLTVV.